The 3 T cell receptor beta chains below were found in one sample sequenced in a study of beta chain features in type 1 diabetes. The study reverse transcribed the entire isolated RNA, so it sequenced expressed TCRB transcripts. Clones were read by immunoSEQ multiplex PCR, and TCRdb kept only the in-frame ones, dropping some. This table has a few hundred thousand clones, 30% appearing once. The sequenced sample consisted of naive CD4+ T cells from blood. These receptors were collected from a man aged 18 to 29 in good health.

The chain uses TRBV5-6 and TRBJ2-1; TRBD2 agrees at 10 bases. Germline V gene data show CDR1 as SGHDT and CDR2 as YYEEEE. The junction had 5 bases not matched to a gene; V was cut back by 0 bases and J by 2 bases. This CDR3 region has 17 residues. The CDR3 protein is CASSLEGLARPYNEQFF. The CDR3 DNA is TGTGCCAGCAGCTTGGAGGGACTAGCGCGTCCCTACAATGAGCAGTTCTTC.

This clone was picked up a small number of times. V usage is TRBV29-1 and J usage is TRBJ2-5; 10 bases map to TRBD1. J lost 1 base, V lost 5 bases, and 4 bases had no gene match. Per the germline V gene, CDR1 is SQVTM and CDR2 is ANQGSEA. This CDR3 has 14 amino acids. CDR3 region: CSVTGQGTQETQYF. For the CDR3, the DNA is TGCAGCGTTACGGGACAGGGGACCCAAGAGACCCAGTACTTC.

This clone was recorded once. The chain is built from TRBV4-1 and TRBJ2-1, with 13 bases that match TRBD2. Unmatched junction bases numbered 5, after V lost 3 bases and J lost 0 bases. The CDR3 extends over 18 amino acids. Germline V gene sequence: CDR1 MGHRA, CDR2 YSYEKL. CDR3 DNA: TGCGCCAGCAGCCACGGACTAGCGGGAGTCTACTCCTACAATGAGCAGTTCTTC. Its protein is CASSHGLAGVYSYNEQFF.